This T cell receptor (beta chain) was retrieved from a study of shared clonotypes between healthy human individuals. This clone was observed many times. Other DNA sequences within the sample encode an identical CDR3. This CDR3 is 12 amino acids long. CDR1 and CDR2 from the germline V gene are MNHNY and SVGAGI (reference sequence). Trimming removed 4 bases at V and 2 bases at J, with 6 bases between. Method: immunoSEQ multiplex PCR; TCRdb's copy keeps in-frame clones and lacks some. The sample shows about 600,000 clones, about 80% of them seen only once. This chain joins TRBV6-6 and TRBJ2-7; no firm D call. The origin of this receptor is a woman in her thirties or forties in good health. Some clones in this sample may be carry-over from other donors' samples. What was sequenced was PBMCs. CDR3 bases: TGTGCCAGCAGTTCCTCGACCTACGAGCAGTACTTC. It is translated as CASSSSTYEQYF.